These T cell receptor beta chains were read from a single sample in a study of blood T cell repertoires in COVID-19. TCRdb's copy holds only in-frame clones and misses some; the assay was immunoSEQ multiplex PCR. In the table there are under 45,000 clones, over 75% of which are singletons. The sequencing input was peripheral blood. The receptors were gathered from a human donor in a cohort sampled during active COVID-19. Each CDR3 is given with its conserved first and last residue. The D gene is left open where the match is weak. The size field is filled for only some rows; it gives once, few, many or a size class.

d_gene,j_gene,abundance,v_gene,CDR3aa,CDR3nt
TRBD1,TRBJ2-7,NA,TRBV3-1/TRBV3-2,CASSQAWPGQPANEQYF,TGTGCCAGCAGCCAAGCTTGGCCGGGACAGCCTGCGAACGAGCAGTACTTC
TRBD1,TRBJ1-1,once,TRBV19,CASSRQGVPEAFF,TGTGCCAGTAGTCGACAGGGGGTCCCTGAAGCTTTCTTT
TRBD1,TRBJ2-7,NA,TRBV2,CASTPGQGLFEQYF,TGTGCCAGCACCCCGGGACAGGGACTCTTCGAGCAGTACTTC
TRBD1,TRBJ2-2,NA,TRBV5-1,CATSDRGGPGELFF,TGCGCCACCTCAGACAGGGGGGGGCCCGGGGAGCTGTTTTTT
TRBD2,TRBJ2-7,few,TRBV28,CASRSWTSGSYEQYF,TGTGCCAGCAGAAGCTGGACTAGCGGCTCCTACGAGCAGTACTTC
NA,TRBJ2-4,NA,TRBV7-9,CASSFPQAGAKNIQYF,TGTGCCAGCAGCTTCCCCCAGGCGGGAGCCAAAAACATTCAGTACTTC
NA,TRBJ1-2,NA,TRBV2,CASSEDPQGHYGYTF,TGTGCCAGCAGTGAAGACCCGCAGGGCCACTATGGCTACACCTTC
TRBD2,TRBJ2-1,medium-sized,TRBV6-4,CASSDSGGGVGEQFF,TGTGCCAGCAGTGATTCGGGAGGGGGGGTCGGTGAGCAGTTCTTC
TRBD1,TRBJ2-7,few,TRBV5-1,CASSLATPGQVAYEQYF,TGCGCCAGCAGCTTGGCGACTCCGGGACAGGTAGCCTACGAGCAGTACTTC
TRBD2,TRBJ2-7,NA,TRBV6-2/TRBV6-3,CASSYSASGSLYEQYF,TGTGCCAGCAGTTACTCTGCAAGCGGGAGTCTTTACGAGCAGTACTTC
TRBD2,TRBJ2-3,NA,TRBV6-5,CASRSSGRDTQYF,TGTGCCAGCAGGTCTAGCGGGAGGGATACGCAGTATTTT
TRBD1,TRBJ2-7,NA,TRBV7-8,CASSSRDSKFYEQYF,TGTGCCAGCAGCTCCCGGGACAGTAAATTCTACGAGCAGTACTTC
NA,TRBJ1-5,NA,TRBV7-9,CASSPAQNQPQHF,TGTGCCAGCAGCCCCGCACAAAATCAGCCCCAGCATTTT
NA,TRBJ2-7,NA,TRBV6-2/TRBV6-3,CASSDQGYDEQYF,TGTGCCAGCAGTGATCAGGGGTACGACGAGCAGTACTTC
NA,TRBJ2-3,NA,TRBV29-1,CSPGAVEGGTQYF,TGCAGCCCTGGCGCTGTCGAAGGGGGTACGCAGTATTTT
NA,TRBJ2-5,NA,TRBV6-5,CASCPSGGKTQYF,TGTGCCAGCTGTCCTTCGGGGGGCAAGACCCAGTACTTC
NA,TRBJ1-1,NA,TRBV4-3,CASSQDRIMNTEAFF,TGCGCCAGCAGCCAAGATAGAATAATGAACACTGAAGCTTTCTTT
NA,TRBJ2-7,NA,TRBV28,CASSSVQGKAYEQYF,TGTGCCAGCAGTTCCGTGCAGGGGAAGGCCTACGAGCAGTACTTC
TRBD1,TRBJ2-2,NA,TRBV4-1,CASARQGGLNTGELFF,TGCGCCAGCGCTCGACAGGGGGGATTGAACACCGGGGAGCTGTTTTTT
TRBD2,TRBJ2-3,NA,TRBV5-1,CASSTGLAGGPTDTQYF,TGCGCCAGCAGCACCGGCCTAGCGGGAGGGCCCACAGATACGCAGTATTTT
TRBD1,TRBJ1-1,NA,TRBV24-1,CATRQGLGTEAFF,TGTGCCACCAGACAGGGGCTGGGCACTGAAGCTTTCTTT
TRBD2,TRBJ2-7,NA,TRBV5-4,CASSVSGGFSYEQYF,TGTGCCAGCAGCGTTAGCGGGGGCTTCTCCTACGAGCAGTACTTC
TRBD2,TRBJ2-7,NA,TRBV9,CASSVAGGLAEILDEQYF,TGTGCCAGCAGCGTAGCGGGGGGACTAGCGGAAATCTTGGACGAGCAGTACTTC
TRBD1,TRBJ2-5,NA,TRBV12-3/TRBV12-4,CASTRDSQETQYF,TGTGCCAGCACCCGGGACAGCCAAGAGACCCAGTACTTC
NA,TRBJ1-2,NA,TRBV18,CASSPPSGEGYTF,TGTGCCAGCTCACCACCGAGTGGGGAGGGCTACACCTTC
NA,TRBJ1-1,NA,TRBV5-1,CASRITGPNTEAFF,TGCGCCAGCAGAATTACAGGGCCGAACACTGAAGCTTTCTTT
NA,TRBJ2-7,NA,TRBV5-6,CASSLVPGYAYEQYF,TGTGCCAGCAGCTTGGTTCCAGGGTACGCCTACGAGCAGTACTTC
TRBD1,TRBJ1-1,few,TRBV5-4,CASSLVGQVPGYTEAFF,TGTGCCAGCAGCTTGGTTGGACAGGTCCCGGGGTACACTGAAGCTTTCTTT
NA,TRBJ1-5,NA,TRBV5-6,CASSLGTVYNQPQHF,TGTGCCAGCAGCTTGGGGACTGTGTACAATCAGCCCCAGCATTTT
NA,TRBJ1-2,NA,TRBV4-1,CASSQGGQPYGYTF,TGCGCCAGCAGCCAAGGTGGACAGCCCTATGGCTACACCTTC
NA,TRBJ1-4,NA,TRBV9,CASSVDPRGPNEKLFF,TGTGCCAGCAGCGTAGACCCCAGGGGCCCTAATGAAAAACTGTTTTTT
TRBD1,TRBJ1-2,once,TRBV19,CASSIVRGRYHGYTF,TGTGCCAGTAGTATTGTCAGGGGGCGATATCATGGCTACACCTTC
TRBD1,TRBJ1-3,NA,TRBV9,CASSVGTGAGNTIYF,TGTGCCAGCAGCGTAGGTACAGGGGCTGGAAACACCATATATTTT
TRBD1,TRBJ2-5,once,TRBV5-4,CASSSGQGGETQYF,TGTGCCAGCAGCTCGGGACAGGGAGGAGAGACCCAGTACTTC
TRBD1,TRBJ1-5,NA,TRBV6-6,CASSPEGGPDQPQHF,TGTGCCAGCAGCCCTGAAGGGGGCCCGGATCAGCCCCAGCATTTT
TRBD2,TRBJ2-7,NA,TRBV27,CASSLIGLADSYEQYF,TGTGCCAGCAGTTTAATTGGACTAGCGGACTCCTACGAGCAGTACTTC
NA,TRBJ2-5,NA,TRBV2,CASSVQGGREETQYF,TGTGCCAGCAGTGTACAGGGCGGCAGAGAAGAGACCCAGTACTTC
TRBD1,TRBJ2-4,NA,TRBV28,CASSSDRGVRVENIQYF,TGTGCCAGCAGTAGCGACAGGGGAGTGAGGGTGGAAAACATTCAGTACTTC
NA,TRBJ2-7,NA,TRBV3-1/TRBV3-2,CASSQEPGATYEQYF,TGTGCCAGCAGCCAAGAACCTGGGGCAACCTACGAGCAGTACTTC
NA,TRBJ2-3,NA,TRBV6-5,CASSSTGLADTQYF,TGTGCCAGCAGTTCGACCGGGTTGGCAGATACGCAGTATTTT
NA,TRBJ2-4,NA,TRBV6-1,CASSEDGTLIAKNIQYF,TGTGCCAGCAGTGAAGACGGGACATTAATAGCCAAAAACATTCAGTACTTC
NA,TRBJ1-2,NA,TRBV27,CASSRGGVDGYTF,TGTGCCAGCAGCCGAGGAGGGGTCGATGGCTACACCTTC
NA,TRBJ2-6,NA,TRBV18,CASSPLDNVLTF,TGTGCCAGCTCACCCCTAGACAACGTCCTGACTTTC
TRBD1,TRBJ1-2,NA,TRBV5-1,CASSFNRGDYGYTF,TGCGCCAGCAGCTTTAACAGGGGCGACTATGGCTACACCTTC
NA,TRBJ2-3,NA,TRBV28,CASSRPRADTQYF,TGTGCCAGCAGTCGGCCGAGGGCAGATACGCAGTATTTT
TRBD1,TRBJ1-1,NA,TRBV7-3,CASSQYRGPLLEAFF,TGTGCCAGCAGCCAATACAGGGGTCCTCTCCTCGAAGCTTTCTTT
NA,TRBJ1-1,NA,TRBV7-2,CASSLGEGHTEAFF,TGTGCCAGCAGCCTTGGGGAGGGTCACACTGAAGCTTTCTTT
NA,TRBJ1-1,NA,TRBV6-4,CASSDRDLNTEAFF,TGTGCCAGCAGTGACCGGGACTTGAACACTGAAGCTTTCTTT
NA,TRBJ2-1,NA,TRBV20-1,CSASLLGQSSYNEQFF,TGCAGTGCTAGTCTCCTGGGGCAGAGCTCCTACAATGAGCAGTTCTTC
TRBD2,TRBJ2-3,few,TRBV7-2,CASSLTTSGGVSTDTQYF,TGTGCCAGCAGCTTAACAACTAGCGGGGGGGTTAGCACAGATACGCAGTATTTT
NA,TRBJ1-1,NA,TRBV7-3,CASSKGEGEATEAFF,TGTGCCAGCAGCAAGGGGGAGGGGGAGGCCACTGAAGCTTTCTTT
TRBD1,TRBJ1-1,NA,TRBV5-1,CASSFSGTGRIPAFF,TGCGCCAGCAGCTTTTCGGGGACAGGGAGGATTCCAGCTTTCTTT
NA,TRBJ2-1,NA,TRBV5-1,CASSLVAGYEQFF,TGCGCCAGCAGCTTGGTCGCGGGATATGAGCAGTTCTTC
NA,TRBJ2-6,NA,TRBV7-9,CASSLAQGTGANVLTF,TGTGCCAGCAGCTTAGCGCAGGGGACTGGGGCCAACGTCCTGACTTTC
TRBD2,TRBJ2-1,NA,TRBV6-2/TRBV6-3,CASSRSGGLYNEQFF,TGTGCCAGCAGCCGAAGCGGGGGGCTGTACAATGAGCAGTTCTTC
NA,TRBJ2-3,NA,TRBV7-8,CASSLREIPDTQYF,TGTGCCAGCAGCTTACGGGAGATCCCAGATACGCAGTATTTT
NA,TRBJ2-1,NA,TRBV12-5,CASGKQGGNEQFF,TGTGCTAGTGGTAAACAGGGCGGGAATGAGCAGTTCTTC
TRBD1,TRBJ1-1,NA,TRBV6-6,CASSSRFGRGDEAFF,TGTGCCAGCAGTTCCCGCTTCGGCAGGGGGGATGAAGCTTTCTTT
NA,TRBJ2-1,NA,TRBV5-1,CASSTQNEQFF,TGCGCCAGCAGCACACAAAATGAGCAGTTCTTC